This T cell receptor (beta chain) was sequenced in a study of post-analysis software for immune sequencing data (dated by TCRdb to between 2014 and 2017). About the full investigation: The recorded disease courses included relapsing-remitting, secondary progressive and progressive-relapsing multiple sclerosis, and some patients had no subtype annotation. The multiple sclerosis patient repertoires were compared with approximately 11 previously published healthy control repertoires from donors aged roughly 6 to 25 years. A subset of samples was prepared in parallel using single-end sample barcoding, then pooled and co-amplified after Illumina adapter ligation.

General study outcomes and caveats: A handful of TRBV segments, including TRBV5-6, TRBV5-1 and TRBV20-1, were significantly more frequent in patients than controls. Direct clustering with F measure showed strong co-clustering of samples prepared in the same batch, prompting a batch-effect correction. The control group was slightly older than the multiple sclerosis patient group. Multiple sclerosis patients had significantly lower normalized Chao1 diversity than controls, a result that suggests substantial peripheral T-cell clonal expansion.

To demonstrate the VDJtools post-analysis software, TCR beta repertoires were profiled from the peripheral blood of 13 young patients with multiple sclerosis. The multiple sclerosis patients were children and adolescents between about 6 and 15 years of age. Libraries were prepared through PCR. These reads were obtained on an Illumina HiSeq 2500. To reduce PCR and sequencing biases, unique molecular identifiers were built into the TCR beta cDNA libraries. About 500,000 cDNA molecules were obtained for every 1 to 10 million input T cells, so each molecule roughly corresponded to one T cell. Patient libraries were prepared and sequenced with the same protocol used for the earlier healthy control dataset. Within a given batch, samples were prepared together, multiplexed and sequenced on the same HiSeq lane. The study's processing was this. MIGEC was used to process the raw barcoded reads, and molecular identifier groups with only a single read were discarded before consensus assembly and CDR3 extraction. VDJtools was used for post-analysis of the clonotype tables, and diversity was normalized by down-sampling every dataset to the size of the smallest sample. To correct batch-related cross-sample contamination, repertoire overlap clustering matched CDR3 amino acid sequences but not nucleotide sequences. TCRdb reran the public reads through fastp at Q25 and MiXCR, keeping productive beta chains. A single entry per CDR3 protein holds the most common genes and DNA from its merged rows. The V and J calls reflect TCRdb's pipeline rather than the authors' work. The table for this sample lists around 710,000 distinct CDR3 sequences; 40% to 55% of them were counted only once. Roughly 4.9% of the sample comes from the top ten.

This clonotype was detected a few times. It has no known antigen specificity. No qualities accompany the bases; no much larger clone lies one base away. The CDR3 measures 16 amino acids from cysteine to phenylalanine. Just CDR3 DNA is preserved here, 48 bases in frame from base 1. Sequences LGHNA (CDR1) and YSLEER (CDR2) are obtained from the germline V gene. V gives up 4 bases and J gives up 0 bases, and the segment between their germline ends measures 13 bases. The rearranged chain carries TRBV4-3 and TRBJ2-1, with the D call tentatively TRBD1 or TRBD2, each fitting 7 bases. The sequencing input was blood. The sequence derives from a girl aged 10 to 17 with multiple sclerosis. The DNA sequence is TGCGCCAGCAGCCTGGGAGGGGGCGACTCCTACAATGAGCAGTTCTTC. Its amino acids are CASSLGGGDSYNEQFF.